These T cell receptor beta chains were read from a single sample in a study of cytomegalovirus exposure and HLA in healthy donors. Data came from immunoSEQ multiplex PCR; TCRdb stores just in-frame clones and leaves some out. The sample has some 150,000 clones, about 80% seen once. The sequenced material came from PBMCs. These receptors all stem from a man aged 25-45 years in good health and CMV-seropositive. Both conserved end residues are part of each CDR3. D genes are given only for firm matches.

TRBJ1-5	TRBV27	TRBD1	CASSLVGGGQPQHF
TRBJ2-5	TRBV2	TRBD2	CASRRAGVRETQYF
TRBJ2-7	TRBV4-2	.	CASSQEEGGRYEQYF
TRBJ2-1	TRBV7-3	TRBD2	CASSPSAGGPGNEQFF
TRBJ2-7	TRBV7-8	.	CASSATGYEQYF
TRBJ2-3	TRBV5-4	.	CASSLGLMRKTDTQYF
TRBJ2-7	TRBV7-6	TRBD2	CASNNSQAPVTSGSPYEQYF
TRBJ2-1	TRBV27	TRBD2	CASSLSGGRITYNEQFF
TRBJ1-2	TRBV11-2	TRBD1	CASSSADRAYGYTF
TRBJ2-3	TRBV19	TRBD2	CASSMMLAEGTDTQYF
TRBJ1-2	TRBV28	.	CASSSGNYGYTF
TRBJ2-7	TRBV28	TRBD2	CASSWPTSGSTHEQYF
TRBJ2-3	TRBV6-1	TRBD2	CASSVPTSGRAGDTQYF